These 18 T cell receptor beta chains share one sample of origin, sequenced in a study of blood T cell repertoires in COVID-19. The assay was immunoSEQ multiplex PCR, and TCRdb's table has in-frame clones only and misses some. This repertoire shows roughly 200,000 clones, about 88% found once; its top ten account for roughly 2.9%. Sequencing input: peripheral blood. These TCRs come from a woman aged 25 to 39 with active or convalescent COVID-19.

For the CDR3, the DNA is TGTGCCAGTAGCCCCGGGACAGGGGGAACTGAAGCTTTCTTT. Amino acids: CASSPGTGGTEAFF. The gene calls are TRBV19 and TRBJ1-1, with TRBD1 matching 11 bases. V dropped 6 bases and J dropped 5; count of bases not matched to a gene: 5. The CDR3 totals 14 residues. Germline lookup yields CDR1 LNHDA and CDR2 SQIVND (reference sequence).

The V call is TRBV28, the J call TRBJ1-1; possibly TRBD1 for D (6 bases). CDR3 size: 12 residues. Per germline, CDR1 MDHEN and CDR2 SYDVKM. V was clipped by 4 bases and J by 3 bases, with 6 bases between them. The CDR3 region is CASSYRDTEAFF. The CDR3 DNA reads TGTGCCAGCAGTTACAGGGACACTGAAGCTTTCTTT.

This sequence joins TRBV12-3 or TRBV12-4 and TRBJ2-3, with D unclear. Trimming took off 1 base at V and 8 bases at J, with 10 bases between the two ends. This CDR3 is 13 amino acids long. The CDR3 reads CASSLDQSSTQYF. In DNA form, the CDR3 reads TGTGCCAGCAGTTTAGATCAGTCTTCTACGCAGTATTTT.

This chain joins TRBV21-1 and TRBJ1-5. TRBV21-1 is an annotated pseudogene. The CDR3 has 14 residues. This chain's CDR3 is CASSKVTGNQPQHF. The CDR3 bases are TGTGCCAGCAGCAAAGTGACGGGGAATCAGCCCCAGCATTTT.

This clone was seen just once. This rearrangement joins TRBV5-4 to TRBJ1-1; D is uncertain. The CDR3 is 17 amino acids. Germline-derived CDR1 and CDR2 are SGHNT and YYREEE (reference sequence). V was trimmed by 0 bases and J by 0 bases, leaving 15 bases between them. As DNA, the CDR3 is TGTGCCAGCAGCTTGGACTTGGCAGGAATGATGAACACTGAAGCTTTCTTT. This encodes CASSLDLAGMMNTEAFF.

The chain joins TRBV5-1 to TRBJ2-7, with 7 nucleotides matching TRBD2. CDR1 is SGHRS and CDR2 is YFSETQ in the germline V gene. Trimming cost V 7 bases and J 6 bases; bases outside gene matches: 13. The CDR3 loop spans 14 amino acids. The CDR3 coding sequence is TGCGCCAGCGGAAGTGGCGGGAGCCCTTTCGAGCAGTACTTC. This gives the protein CASGSGGSPFEQYF.

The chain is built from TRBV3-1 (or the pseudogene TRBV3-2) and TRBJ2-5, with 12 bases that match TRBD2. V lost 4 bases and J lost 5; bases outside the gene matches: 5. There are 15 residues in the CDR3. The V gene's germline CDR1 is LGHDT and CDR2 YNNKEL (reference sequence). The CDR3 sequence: CASSRRLAGDETQYF. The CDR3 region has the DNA TGTGCCAGCAGCCGGCGACTAGCGGGAGATGAGACCCAGTACTTC.

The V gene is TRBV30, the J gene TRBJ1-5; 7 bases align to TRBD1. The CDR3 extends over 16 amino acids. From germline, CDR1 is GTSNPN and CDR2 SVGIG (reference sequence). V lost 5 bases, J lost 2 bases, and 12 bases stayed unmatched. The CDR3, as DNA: TGTGCCTGGTCCCCGAGGCGACAGGGCGGCAATCAGCCCCAGCATTTT. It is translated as CAWSPRRQGGNQPQHF.

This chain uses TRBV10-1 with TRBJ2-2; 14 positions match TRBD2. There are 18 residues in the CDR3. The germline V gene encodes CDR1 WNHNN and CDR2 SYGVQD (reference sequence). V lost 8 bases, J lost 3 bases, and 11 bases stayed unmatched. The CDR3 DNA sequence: TGCGCCAGCGGTGCGTCGACTAGCGGGAGGGCCGACACCGGGGAGCTGTTTTTT. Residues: CASGASTSGRADTGELFF.

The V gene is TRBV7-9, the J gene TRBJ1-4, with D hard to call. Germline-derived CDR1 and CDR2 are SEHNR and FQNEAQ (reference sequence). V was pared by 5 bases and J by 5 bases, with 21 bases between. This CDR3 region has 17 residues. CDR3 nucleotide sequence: TGTGCCAGCAGCCCTCCCCACCTGGGAGAAAGGAATGAAAAACTGTTTTTT. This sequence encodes CASSPPHLGERNEKLFF.

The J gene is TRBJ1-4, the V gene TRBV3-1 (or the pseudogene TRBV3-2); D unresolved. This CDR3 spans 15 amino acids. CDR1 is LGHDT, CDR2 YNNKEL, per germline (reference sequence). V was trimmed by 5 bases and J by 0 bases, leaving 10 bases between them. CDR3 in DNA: TGTGCCAGCAGCGCCAGACAAGCAACTAATGAAAAACTGTTTTTT. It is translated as CASSARQATNEKLFF.

The CDR3 sequence is CASSLTGFGELFF. Here the CDR3 DNA reads TGTGCCAGCAGCTTAACAGGGTTCGGGGAGCTGTTTTTT. The chain has TRBV5-6 and TRBJ2-2; possibly TRBD1 for D (6 bases). The CDR3 loop spans 13 amino acids. Trimming stripped 2 bases from V and 7 bases from J, with 9 bases between. Germline-derived CDR1 and CDR2 are SGHDT and YYEEEE.

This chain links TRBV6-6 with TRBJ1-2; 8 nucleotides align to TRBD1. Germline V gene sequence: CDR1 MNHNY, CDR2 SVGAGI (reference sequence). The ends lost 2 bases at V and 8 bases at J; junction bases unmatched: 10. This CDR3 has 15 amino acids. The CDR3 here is CASSYETGAPGGYTF. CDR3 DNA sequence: TGTGCCAGCAGTTACGAGACAGGGGCCCCGGGGGGCTACACCTTC.

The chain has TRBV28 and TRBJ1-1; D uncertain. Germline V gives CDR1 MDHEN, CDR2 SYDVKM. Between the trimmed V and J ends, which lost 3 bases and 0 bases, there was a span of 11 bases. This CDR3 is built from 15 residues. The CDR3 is CASSFGRYLNTEAFF. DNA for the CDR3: TGTGCCAGCAGTTTCGGTCGGTACCTGAACACTGAAGCTTTCTTT.

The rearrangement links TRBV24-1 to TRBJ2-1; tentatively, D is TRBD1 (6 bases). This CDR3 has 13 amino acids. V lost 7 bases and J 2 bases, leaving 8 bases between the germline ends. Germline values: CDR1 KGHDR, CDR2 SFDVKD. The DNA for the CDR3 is TGTGCCACCAGCGGGACACCCTACAATGAGCAGTTCTTC. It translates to CATSGTPYNEQFF.

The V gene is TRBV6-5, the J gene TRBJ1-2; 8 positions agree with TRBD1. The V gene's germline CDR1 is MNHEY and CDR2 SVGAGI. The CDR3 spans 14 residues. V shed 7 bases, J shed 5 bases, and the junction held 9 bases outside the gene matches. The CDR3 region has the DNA TGTGCCAGCACCGACAACTGGACAGGGTATGGCTACACCTTC. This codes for CASTDNWTGYGYTF.

For the CDR3, the DNA is TGTGCCAGCAGTTCGCCTGGGGCCACAGATACGCAGTATTTT. Residues: CASSSPGATDTQYF. The chain recombines TRBV28 with TRBJ2-3, with D possibly TRBD1 on 5 matching bases. Trimming stripped 4 bases from V and 2 bases from J, with 10 bases between. The CDR3 has 14 residues. Germline CDR1 MDHEN, CDR2 SYDVKM.

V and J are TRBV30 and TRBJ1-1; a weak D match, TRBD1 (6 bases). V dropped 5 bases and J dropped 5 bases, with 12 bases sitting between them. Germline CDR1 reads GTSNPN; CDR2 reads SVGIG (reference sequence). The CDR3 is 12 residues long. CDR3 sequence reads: CAWGGTRTEAFF. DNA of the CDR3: TGTGCCTGGGGTGGGACACGGACTGAAGCTTTCTTT.